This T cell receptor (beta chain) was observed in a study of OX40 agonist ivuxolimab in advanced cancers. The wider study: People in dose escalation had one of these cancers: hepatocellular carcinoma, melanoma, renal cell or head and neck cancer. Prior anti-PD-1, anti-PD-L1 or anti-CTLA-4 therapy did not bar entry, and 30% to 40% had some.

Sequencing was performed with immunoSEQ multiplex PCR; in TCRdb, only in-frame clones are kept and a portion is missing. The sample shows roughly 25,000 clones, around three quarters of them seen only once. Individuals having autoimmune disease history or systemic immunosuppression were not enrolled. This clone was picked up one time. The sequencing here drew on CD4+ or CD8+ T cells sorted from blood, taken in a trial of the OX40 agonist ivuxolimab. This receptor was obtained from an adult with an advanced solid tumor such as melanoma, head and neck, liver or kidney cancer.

The CDR3 nucleotides read TGTGCCAGCAGCTTTACAGGGGACCTACTCTATGGCTACACCTTC. Translating it yields CASSFTGDLLYGYTF. The chain is built from TRBV7-8 and TRBJ1-2; 7 bases are shared with TRBD1. This CDR3 contains 15 residues. V shed 3 bases, J shed 4 bases, and the junction held 8 bases outside the gene matches. CDR1 and CDR2 from the germline V gene are SGHVS and FQNEAQ.